Sequencing of this TCR beta chain was carried out in a study of human T cells and chemical hapten exposure. A single record per CDR3 protein comes from TCRdb applying MiXCR to the RACE reads. The table records 75,000 to 90,000 distinct CDR3 sequences, approximately 12% of them present only once. Time point specified: patch test 1, 2 weeks after DPC sensitization. Treatment noted: therapeutic diphenylcyclopropenone sensitization with weekly scalp DPC. The CDR3 runs to 13 residues. Germline V gives CDR1 SNHLY, CDR2 FYNNEI. V lost 2 bases, J lost 8 bases, and 12 bases lay in between. The rearrangement joins TRBV2 to TRBJ1-2; possibly TRBD1 for D (5 bases). The specimen comprised whole blood, sampled in connection with sensitization to the hapten diphenylcyclopropenone (DPC). The sequence derives from a woman aged 60-75 years with alopecia areata. Some clones in this sample may be carry-over from other donors' samples. The CDR3 DNA sequence: TGTGCCAGCAGTGAACCCCCCCGGGGCGGCTACACCTTC. Its translation is CASSEPPRGGYTF.